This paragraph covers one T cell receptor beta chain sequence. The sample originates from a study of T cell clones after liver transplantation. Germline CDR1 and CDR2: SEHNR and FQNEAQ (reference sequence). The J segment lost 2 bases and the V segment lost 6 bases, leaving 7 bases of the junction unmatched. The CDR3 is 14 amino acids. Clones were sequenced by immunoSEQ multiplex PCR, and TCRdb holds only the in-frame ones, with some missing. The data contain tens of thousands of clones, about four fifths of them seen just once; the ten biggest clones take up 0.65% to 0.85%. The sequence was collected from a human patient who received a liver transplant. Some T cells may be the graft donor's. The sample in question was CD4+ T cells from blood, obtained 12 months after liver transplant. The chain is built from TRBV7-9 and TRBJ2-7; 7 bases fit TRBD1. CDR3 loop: CASSFRQGPYEQYF. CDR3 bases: TGTGCCAGCAGTTTTCGACAGGGACCCTACGAGCAGTACTTC.